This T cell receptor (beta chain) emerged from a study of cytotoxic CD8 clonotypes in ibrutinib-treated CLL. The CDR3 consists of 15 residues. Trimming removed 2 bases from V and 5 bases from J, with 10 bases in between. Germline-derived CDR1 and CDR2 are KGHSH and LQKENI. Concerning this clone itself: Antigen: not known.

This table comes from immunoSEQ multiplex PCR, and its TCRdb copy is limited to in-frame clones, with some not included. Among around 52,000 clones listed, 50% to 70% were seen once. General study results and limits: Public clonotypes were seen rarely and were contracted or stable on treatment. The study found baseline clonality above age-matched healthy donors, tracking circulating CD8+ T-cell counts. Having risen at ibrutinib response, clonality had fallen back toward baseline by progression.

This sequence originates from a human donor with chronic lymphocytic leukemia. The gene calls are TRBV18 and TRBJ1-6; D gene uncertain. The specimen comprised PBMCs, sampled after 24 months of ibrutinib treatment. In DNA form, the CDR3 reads TGTGCCAGCTCACCAGGGAGAGGCCATAATTCACCCCTCCACTTT. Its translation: CASSPGRGHNSPLHF.